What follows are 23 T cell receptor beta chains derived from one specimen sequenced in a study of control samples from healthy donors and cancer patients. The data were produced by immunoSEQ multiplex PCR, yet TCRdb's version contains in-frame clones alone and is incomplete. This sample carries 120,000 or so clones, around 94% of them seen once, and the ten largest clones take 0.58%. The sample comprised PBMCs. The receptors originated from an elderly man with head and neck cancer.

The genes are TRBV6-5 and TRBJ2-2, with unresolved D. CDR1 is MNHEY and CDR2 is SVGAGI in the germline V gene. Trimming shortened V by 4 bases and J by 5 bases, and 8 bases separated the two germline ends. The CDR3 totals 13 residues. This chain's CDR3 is CASSFRGTGELFF. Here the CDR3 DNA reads TGTGCCAGCAGTTTTCGTGGGACCGGGGAGCTGTTTTTT.

In DNA, the CDR3 is TGTGCCAGCAGGCGGCAGCTCCAAGAGACCCAGTACTTC. This sequence encodes CASRRQLQETQYF. The chain combines TRBV21-1 with TRBJ2-5; the table's D gene call, TRBD2, was not cross checked with the DNA. TRBV21-1 has pseudogene status. The CDR3 spans 13 residues.

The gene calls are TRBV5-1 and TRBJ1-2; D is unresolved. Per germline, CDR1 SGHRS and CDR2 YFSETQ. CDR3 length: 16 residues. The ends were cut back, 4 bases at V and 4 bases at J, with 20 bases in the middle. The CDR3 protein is CASSRAMGEGIYGYTF. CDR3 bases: TGCGCCAGCAGCCGGGCAATGGGTGAGGGAATCTATGGCTACACCTTC.

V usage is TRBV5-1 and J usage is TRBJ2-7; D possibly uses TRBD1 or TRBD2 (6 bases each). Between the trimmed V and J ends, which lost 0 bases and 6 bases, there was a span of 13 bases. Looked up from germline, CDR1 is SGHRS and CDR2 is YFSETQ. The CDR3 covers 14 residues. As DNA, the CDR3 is TGCGCCAGCAGCTTGGGAGGGGGGTTAAGCGAGCAGTACTTC. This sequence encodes CASSLGGGLSEQYF.

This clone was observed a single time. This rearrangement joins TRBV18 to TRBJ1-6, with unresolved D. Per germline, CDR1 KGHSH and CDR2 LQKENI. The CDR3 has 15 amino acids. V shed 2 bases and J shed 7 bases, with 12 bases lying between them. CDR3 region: CASSPSGPINSPLHF. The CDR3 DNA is TGTGCCAGCTCACCATCCGGACCGATAAATTCACCCCTCCACTTT.

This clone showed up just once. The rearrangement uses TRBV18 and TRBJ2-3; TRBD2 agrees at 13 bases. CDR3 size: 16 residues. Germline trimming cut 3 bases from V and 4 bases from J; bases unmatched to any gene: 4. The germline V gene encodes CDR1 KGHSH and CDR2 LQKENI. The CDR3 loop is CASSPRTSGSPDTQYF. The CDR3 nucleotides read TGTGCCAGCTCACCTCGGACTAGCGGGAGCCCAGATACGCAGTATTTT. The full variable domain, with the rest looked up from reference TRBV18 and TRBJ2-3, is NAGVMQNPRHLVRRRGQEARLRCSPMKGHSHVYWYRQLPEEGLKFMVYLQKENIIDESGMPKERFSAEFPKEGPSILRIQQVVRGDSAAYFCASSPRTSGSPDTQYFGPGTRLTVL.

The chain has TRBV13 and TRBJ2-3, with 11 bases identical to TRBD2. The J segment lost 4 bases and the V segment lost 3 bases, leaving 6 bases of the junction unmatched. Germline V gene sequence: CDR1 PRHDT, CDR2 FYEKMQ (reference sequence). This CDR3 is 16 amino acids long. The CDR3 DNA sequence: TGTGCCAGCAGCTTGGGACTAGCGGTACGTGCAGATACGCAGTATTTT. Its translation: CASSLGLAVRADTQYF.

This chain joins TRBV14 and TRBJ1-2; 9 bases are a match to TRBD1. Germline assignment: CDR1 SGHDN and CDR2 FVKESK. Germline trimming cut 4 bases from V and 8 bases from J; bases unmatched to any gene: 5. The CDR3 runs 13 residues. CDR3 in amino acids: CASSPRTGDGYTF. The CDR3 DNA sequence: TGTGCCAGCAGCCCACGGACAGGGGACGGCTACACCTTC. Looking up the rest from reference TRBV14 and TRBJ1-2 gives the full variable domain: EAGVTQFPSHSVIEKGQTVTLRCDPISGHDNLYWYRRVMGKEIKFLLHFVKESKQDESGMPNNRFLAERTGGTYSTLKVQPAELEDSGVYFCASSPRTGDGYTFGSGTRLTVV.

CDR3 coding DNA: TGTGCCAGCAGTCTGACTAGCGAGGGTTTTATGGAGCAGTACTTC. Amino acids: CASSLTSEGFMEQYF. V usage is TRBV6-5 and J usage is TRBJ2-7, with 8 nucleotides matching TRBD2. J lost 7 bases, V lost 5 bases, and 13 bases had no gene match. The germline V gene has CDR1 MNHEY and CDR2 SVGAGI. This CDR3 spans 15 amino acids.

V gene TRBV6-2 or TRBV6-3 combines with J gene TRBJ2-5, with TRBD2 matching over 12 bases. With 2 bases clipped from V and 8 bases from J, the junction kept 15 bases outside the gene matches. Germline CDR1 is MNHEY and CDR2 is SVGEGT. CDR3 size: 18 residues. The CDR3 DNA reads TGTGCCAGCAGTTACCCAACCCGGACTAGCGGGGTAGCGGATACCCAGTACTTC. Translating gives CASSYPTRTSGVADTQYF.

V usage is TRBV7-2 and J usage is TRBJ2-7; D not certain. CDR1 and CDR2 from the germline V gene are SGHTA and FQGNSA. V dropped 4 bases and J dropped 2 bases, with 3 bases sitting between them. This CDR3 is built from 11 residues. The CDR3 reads CASSWAYEQYF. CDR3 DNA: TGTGCCAGCAGCTGGGCCTACGAGCAGTACTTC.

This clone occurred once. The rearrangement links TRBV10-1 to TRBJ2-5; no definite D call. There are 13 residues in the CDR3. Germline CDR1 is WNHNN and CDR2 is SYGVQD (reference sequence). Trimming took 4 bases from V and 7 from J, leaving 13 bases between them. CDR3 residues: CASSVGRGATQYF. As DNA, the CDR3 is TGCGCCAGCAGTGTGGGCCGCGGAGCGACCCAGTACTTC.

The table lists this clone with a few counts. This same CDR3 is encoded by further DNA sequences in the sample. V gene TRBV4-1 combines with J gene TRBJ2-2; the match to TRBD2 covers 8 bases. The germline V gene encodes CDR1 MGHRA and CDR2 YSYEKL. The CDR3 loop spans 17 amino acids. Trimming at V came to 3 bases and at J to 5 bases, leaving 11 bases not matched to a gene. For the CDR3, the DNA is TGCGCCAGCAGCCATGGCCGGGGGGGGGCTGCGACCGGGGAGCTGTTTTTT. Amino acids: CASSHGRGGAATGELFF.

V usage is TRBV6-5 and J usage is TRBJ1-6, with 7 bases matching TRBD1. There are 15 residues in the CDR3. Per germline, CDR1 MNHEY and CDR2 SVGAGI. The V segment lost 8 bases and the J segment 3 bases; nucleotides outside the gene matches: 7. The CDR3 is CASGGRGGYNSPLHF. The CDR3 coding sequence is TGTGCCAGCGGGGGCAGGGGGGGCTATAATTCACCCCTCCACTTT.

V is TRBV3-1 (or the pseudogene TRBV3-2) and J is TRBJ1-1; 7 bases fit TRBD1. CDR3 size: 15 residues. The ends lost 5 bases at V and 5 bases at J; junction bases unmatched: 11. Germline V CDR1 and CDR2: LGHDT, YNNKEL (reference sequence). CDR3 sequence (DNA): TGTGCCAGCAGCGAAAACAGGGGAACGGGGACTGAAGCTTTCTTT. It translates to CASSENRGTGTEAFF.

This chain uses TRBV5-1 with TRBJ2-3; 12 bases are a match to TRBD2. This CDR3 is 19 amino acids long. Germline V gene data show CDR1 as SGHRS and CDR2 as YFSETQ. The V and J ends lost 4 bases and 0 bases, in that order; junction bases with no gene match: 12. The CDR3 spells CASSPTTSGGSLSTDTQYF. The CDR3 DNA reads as TGCGCCAGCAGCCCCACTACTAGCGGGGGGTCCCTTAGCACAGATACGCAGTATTTT.

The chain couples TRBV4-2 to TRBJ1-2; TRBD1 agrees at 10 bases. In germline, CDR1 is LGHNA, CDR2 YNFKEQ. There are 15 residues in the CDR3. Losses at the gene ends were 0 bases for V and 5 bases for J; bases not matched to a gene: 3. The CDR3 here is CASSQERDRGYGYTF. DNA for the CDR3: TGTGCCAGCAGCCAAGAGAGGGACAGGGGTTATGGCTACACCTTC.

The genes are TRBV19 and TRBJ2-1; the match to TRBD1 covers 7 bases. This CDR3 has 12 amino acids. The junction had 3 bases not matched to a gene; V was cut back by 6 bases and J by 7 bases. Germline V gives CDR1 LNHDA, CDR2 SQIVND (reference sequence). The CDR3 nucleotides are TGTGCCAGTAGCCTGACAGGGAATGAGCAGTTCTTC. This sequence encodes CASSLTGNEQFF.

The DNA of the CDR3 is TGCGCCAGCAGCCCCTGGGCCCCGGTGGGCCCTGGAAACACCATATATTTT. It is translated as CASSPWAPVGPGNTIYF. The chain recombines TRBV4-1 with TRBJ1-3; D gene unclear. With 4 bases removed from V and 2 bases from J, the gap between germline ends came to 18 bases. The CDR3 consists of 17 residues. The V gene's germline CDR1 is MGHRA and CDR2 YSYEKL.

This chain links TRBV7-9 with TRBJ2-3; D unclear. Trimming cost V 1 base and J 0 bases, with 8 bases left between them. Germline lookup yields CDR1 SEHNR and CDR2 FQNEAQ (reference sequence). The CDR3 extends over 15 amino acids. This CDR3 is CASSLGSRSTDTQYF. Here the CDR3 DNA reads TGTGCCAGCAGCTTAGGGAGTAGAAGCACAGATACGCAGTATTTT.

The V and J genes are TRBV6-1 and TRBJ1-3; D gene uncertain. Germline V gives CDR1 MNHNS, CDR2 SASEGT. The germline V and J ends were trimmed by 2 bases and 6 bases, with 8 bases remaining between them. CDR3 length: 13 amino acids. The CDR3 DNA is TGTGCCAGCAGTGAACAGGCTCCAAACACCATATATTTT. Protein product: CASSEQAPNTIYF.

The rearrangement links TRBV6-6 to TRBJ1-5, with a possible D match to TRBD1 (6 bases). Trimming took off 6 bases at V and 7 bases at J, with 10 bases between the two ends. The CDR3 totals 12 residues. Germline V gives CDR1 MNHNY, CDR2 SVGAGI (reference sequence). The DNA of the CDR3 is TGTGCCAGCAGCCCGGACAGACAGCCCCAGCATTTT. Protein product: CASSPDRQPQHF.

The CDR3 DNA reads TGTGCCAGCAGTTACGGCAGATACGAGCAGTACTTC. Protein product: CASSYGRYEQYF. The chain combines TRBV6-2 or TRBV6-3 with TRBJ2-7; no definite D call. The CDR3 extends over 12 amino acids. Germline V gene lookup returns CDR1 MNHEY and CDR2 SVGEGT. The V gene lost 2 bases and the J gene lost 4 bases, with 6 bases spanning the gap.